This T cell receptor beta chain is from a study of blood T cell repertoires in COVID-19 (dated by TCRdb to the early 2020s). Concerning the study at large: The collaborator samples originated in the United States, Italy and Spain and spanned the acute and convalescent phases of COVID-19. The material from the prospective study consisted of cDNA or gDNA derived from T cells, B-cell-depleted T cells, or PBMCs. Subjects who had been exposed to COVID-19, were actively infected with it, or had recovered from it provided the deeply sampled blood TCRbeta repertoires that made up the dataset. A freely available public database, intended as a resource for researchers studying the immune response to SARS-CoV-2, is where the repertoires were released. Samples came from the ongoing ImmuneRACE study (first 160 participants) plus 1,254 subjects from 6 global collaborators. A de-identified subject ID, COVID-19 status, age in years and sex were almost always included in the sample metadata. Where available, HLA class I and class II types were taken from metadata supplied by the sample provider and were not determined by assay-based typing. General findings and caveats noted by the study authors: How much clinical and demographic metadata was included differed by source and by participant, and the metadata was provided uncurated.

Whole blood was collected in K2EDTA tubes by collaborating institutions according to the institutions' own protocols. For TCRbeta analysis, collaborators shipped samples in one of three forms: frozen whole blood, isolated PBMCs, or DNA extracted from either of those sample types. The CDR3, cysteine through phenylalanine, is 14 amino acids long. Of all the DNA, just the CDR3 is kept, 42 bases in frame from base 1. V loses 2 bases at its end and J loses 7 bases; junction bases beyond the gene matches: 5. Sequences GTSNPN (CDR1) and SVGIG (CDR2) are obtained from the germline V gene (reference sequence). Turning to this clone: Its antigen is unknown. Base qualities are not recorded, but no much larger clone differs from it by a single base.

The immunoSEQ Assay, a bias-controlled multiplex PCR, was used to amplify TCRbeta CDR3 regions from genomic DNA. The published analysis was carried out like this. The number of nucleated cells in each sample was estimated from the amplification of reference gene primers within the assay. To quantify the absolute abundance of each unique TCRbeta CDR3 rearrangement, sequence reads were collapsed and filtered. For each sample, productive Simpson clonality was calculated as the square root of Simpson's diversity index over productive rearrangements. This immuneACCESS table, as held by TCRdb, lists in-frame sequences with V and J called but not all clones. Of the missing ones, under half trace to an unresolved V gene in checked studies; the others have no known cause. That table is the source of V, J and clone size, and D and trimming were worked out from the DNA. Counted in this sample were about 160,000 clones; roughly 79% of them appeared once. The ten largest account for approximately 22% of the sample.

The source material was peripheral blood. Here the chain combines TRBV30 and TRBJ2-7; TRBD2 aligns with 13 central bases. The TCR originated in a woman at least 80 years old with acute or convalescent COVID-19. In nucleotides, the sequence is TGTGCCTGGAGTAGGACTAGCGGGAGTAGTGAGCAGTACTTC. It specifies CAWSRTSGSSEQYF. With all but the CDR3 taken from the reference TRBV30 and TRBJ2-7 genes, the full variable domain is: SQTIHQWPATLVQPVGSPLSLECTVEGTSNPNLYWYRQAAGRGLQLLFYSVGIGQISSEVPQNLSASRPQDRQFILSSKKLLLSDSGFYLCAWSRTSGSSEQYFGPGTRLTVT.